This T cell receptor beta chain was obtained from a study of patients and donors after allogeneic stem cell transplantation. The CDR3 length is 15 residues. V shed 2 bases and J shed 5 bases, with 15 bases lying between them. CDR1 is MGHRA, CDR2 YSYEKL, per germline. TCRdb re-analysed the RT-PCR reads in MiXCR, keeping a single row per CDR3 protein. The sample includes around 200,000 distinct CDR3 sequences, over 30% seen only once; the top ten take 11%. This clonotype originated in a human donor who was either an allogeneic HSCT recipient or a stem cell or donor lymphocyte infusion donor (not recorded which). It is not recorded whose cells these are; they may come from a transplant donor. Sequenced sample: blood, either unsorted or a sorted T cell fraction (not recorded which). The chain recombines TRBV4-1 with TRBJ2-5, with D perhaps TRBD1 or TRBD2 (6 bases each). As DNA, the CDR3 is TGCGCCAGCAGCCAACTAGAGGGGGGCGCCGAGACCCAGTACTTC. As protein: CASSQLEGGAETQYF.